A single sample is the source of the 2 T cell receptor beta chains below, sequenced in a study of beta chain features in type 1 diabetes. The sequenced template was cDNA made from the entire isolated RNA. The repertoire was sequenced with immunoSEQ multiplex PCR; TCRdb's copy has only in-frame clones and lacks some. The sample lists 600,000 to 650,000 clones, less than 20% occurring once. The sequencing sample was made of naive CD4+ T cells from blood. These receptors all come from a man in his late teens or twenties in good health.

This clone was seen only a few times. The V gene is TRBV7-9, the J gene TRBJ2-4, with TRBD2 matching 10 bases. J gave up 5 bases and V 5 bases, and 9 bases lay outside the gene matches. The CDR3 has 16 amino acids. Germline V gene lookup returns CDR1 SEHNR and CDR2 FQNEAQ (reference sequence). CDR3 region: CASSGRSGGAENIQYF. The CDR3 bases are TGTGCCAGCAGCGGACGGAGCGGGGGGGCCGAAAACATTCAGTACTTC.

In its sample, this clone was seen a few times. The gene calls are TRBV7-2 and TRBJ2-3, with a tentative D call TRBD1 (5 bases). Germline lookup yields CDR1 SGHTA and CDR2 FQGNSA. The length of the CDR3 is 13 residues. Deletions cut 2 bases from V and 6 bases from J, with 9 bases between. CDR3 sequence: CASSLRGYDTQYF. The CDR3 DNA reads TGTGCCAGCAGCTTAAGGGGTTATGATACGCAGTATTTT.